This TCR beta chain was sequenced during a study of blood T cell repertoires in COVID-19 (TCRdb year 2020). For the study in its entirety: Samples from collaborators originated in the United States, Italy and Spain and spanned both the acute and convalescent phases of COVID-19. Deeply sampled blood TCRbeta repertoires from subjects exposed to, actively infected with, or recovered from COVID-19 were included in the dataset. The repertoires were released in a freely available public database intended as a resource for research on the immune response to SARS-CoV-2. The prospective study material was composed of cDNA or gDNA derived from T cells, B-cell-depleted T cells, or PBMCs. The sample metadata nearly always contained a de-identified subject ID, COVID-19 status, age in years and sex. Samples came from the ongoing ImmuneRACE study (first 160 participants) plus 1,254 subjects from 6 global collaborators. Where available, HLA class I and class II types were obtained from metadata supplied by the sample provider rather than from assay-based typing. The research as a whole found: The amount of clinical and demographic metadata varied by source and participant and was provided uncurated.

Looking up the germline V gene yields CDR1 MDHEN and CDR2 SYDVKM. V lost 3 bases and J lost 4 bases; the stretch between them is 13 bases long. The CDR3 holds 14 amino acids from the cysteine to the phenylalanine. Just the 42-base CDR3 DNA is kept, in frame starting at base 1. To note about this clone: Its antigen is still unknown. Per-nucleotide qualities are absent, and no much larger clonotype sits a single base away.

Whole blood was collected in K2EDTA tubes by collaborating institutions according to the institutions' own protocols. For TCRbeta analysis, collaborators shipped samples in one of three forms: frozen whole blood, isolated PBMCs, or DNA extracted from either of those sample types. TCRbeta CDR3 regions were amplified from genomic DNA using the immunoSEQ Assay, a bias-controlled multiplex PCR. Processing in the source paper ran as follows. Nucleated cell counts per sample were estimated from amplification of reference gene primers within the assay. Sequence reads were collapsed and filtered to measure the absolute abundance of every unique TCRbeta CDR3 rearrangement. For each sample, productive Simpson clonality was calculated by taking the square root of Simpson's diversity index across productive rearrangements. Entries here come from immuneACCESS through TCRdb and include only in-frame sequences with V and J called. Some clones fail to appear in such tables; in the studies checked, an unresolved V gene covers under half of the shortfall, and the cause of the remainder is unknown. V, J and clone size derive from that table, while D and trimming were established from the DNA sequence. This sample is represented by around 99,000 clones; 88% of them were singletons. 6.8% of the sample rests with the top ten.

The clonotype was recovered from a man aged 45-65 years with active or convalescent COVID-19. The chain uses TRBV28 and TRBJ2-7, with TRBD2 as a weak D call on 6 bases. Sequenced sample: peripheral blood. The DNA sequence follows: TGTGCCAGCAGTTTTTTCGGGAGTACGTACGAGCAGTACTTC. Protein translation: CASSFFGSTYEQYF.